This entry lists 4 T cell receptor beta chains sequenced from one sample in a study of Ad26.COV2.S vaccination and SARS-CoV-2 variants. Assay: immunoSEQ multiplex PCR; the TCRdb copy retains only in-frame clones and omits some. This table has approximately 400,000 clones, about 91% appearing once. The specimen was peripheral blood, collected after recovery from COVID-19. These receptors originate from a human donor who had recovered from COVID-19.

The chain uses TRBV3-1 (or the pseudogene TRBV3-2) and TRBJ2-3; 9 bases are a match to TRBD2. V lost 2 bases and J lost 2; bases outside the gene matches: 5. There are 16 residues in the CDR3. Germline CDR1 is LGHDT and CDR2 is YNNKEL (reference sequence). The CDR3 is CASSQYRGGATDTQYF. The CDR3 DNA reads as TGTGCCAGCAGCCAATACCGCGGGGGGGCCACAGATACGCAGTATTTT.

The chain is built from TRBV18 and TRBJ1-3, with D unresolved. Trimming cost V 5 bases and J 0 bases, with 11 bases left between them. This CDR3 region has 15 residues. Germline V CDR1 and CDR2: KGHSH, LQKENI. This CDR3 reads CASSSWDFSGNTIYF. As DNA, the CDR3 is TGTGCCAGCTCATCCTGGGATTTCTCTGGAAACACCATATATTTT.

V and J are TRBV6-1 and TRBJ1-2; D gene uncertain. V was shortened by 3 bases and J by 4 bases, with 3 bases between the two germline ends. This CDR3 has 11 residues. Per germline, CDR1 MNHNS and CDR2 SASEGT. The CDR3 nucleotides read TGTGCCAGCAGTGACAGCTATGGCTACACCTTC. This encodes CASSDSYGYTF.

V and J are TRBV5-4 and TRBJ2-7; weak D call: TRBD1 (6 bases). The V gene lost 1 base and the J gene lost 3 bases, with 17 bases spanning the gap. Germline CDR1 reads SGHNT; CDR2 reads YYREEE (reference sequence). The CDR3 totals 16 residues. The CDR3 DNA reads TGTGCCAGCAGCTTGAAAATAGGCAGGGGATTCTACGAGCAGTACTTC. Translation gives CASSLKIGRGFYEQYF.